This entry describes one T cell receptor (beta chain). Which antigen it targets is not known. Base qualities were left out, and no much larger clone turns up one base away. This sample is part of a study of shared clonotypes between healthy human individuals (dated by TCRdb to the early 2020s). About the full investigation: A few men and a couple of women, aged 18 to 49 years, made up the cohort. For each donor, CD4 naive and CD4 memory were each run on three plates, CD8 naive on two plates, and CD8 memory on one plate. Blood TCR repertoires of several healthy adults were deeply sequenced to estimate repertoire size and the extent of clonotype sharing between individuals. To increase sequencing depth and limit assay-specific biases, TCR repertoire library preparation and sequencing were carried out by different laboratories using diverse techniques. Per donor, leukapheresis produced somewhere between about 0.94 and 9 billion PBMCs.

The CDR3 runs 17 amino acids, cysteine and phenylalanine included. This entry keeps only the CDR3 DNA: 51 bases, framed from base 1. Trimming at the junction amounts to 0 bases on V and 0 bases on J, and the germline ends lie 14 bases apart. In the germline V gene, CDR1 corresponds to SGHAT and CDR2 to FQNNGV. The donors were healthy, HIV-negative adults with no recently reported acute infections or vaccinations. Every donor was a Caucasian adult residing in Nashville, Tennessee, USA. CD4+ T cells were enriched through magnetic negative selection, after which naive cells were positively selected on CD45RA and the remaining negative fraction served as the memory subset. Blood was collected by leukapheresis, and PBMCs were isolated by Ficoll-Histopaque density gradient centrifugation and then cryopreserved in liquid nitrogen vapor phase. Analytical flow cytometry was used to check the purity and quantity of each magnetically sorted T cell population. Genomic DNA was isolated from each sorted fraction and quantified by UV absorbance on a Nanodrop 2000c.

Points the paper makes about the study in general: Larger estimated clonotype richness was generally found for naive subsets than for memory subsets. Sampling was limited to blood, and TCR repertoires in tissue likely differ from TCR repertoires in blood. Compared with non-shared clonotypes, clonotypes shared by all four sorted-subset donors had higher generation probabilities. The genetic and exposure-history diversity represented was limited by the small number of donors. Pairwise subsampling led to the expectation that sequencing depth would affect the degree of clonotype sharing among donors. Even with the large sequencing depth, rarefaction of the sorted-subset datasets indicated that sequencing was incomplete. Approximately 4.8% of naive CD4, 3.5% of naive CD8, around 2.3% of memory CD4, and about 0.4% of memory CD8 clonotypes were shared across four donors.

Using the deep immunoSEQ assay, TCR CDR3 regions were amplified from genomic DNA by multiplex PCR. Extracted genomic DNA from each cell subset was distributed evenly across all wells of several immunoSEQ 96-well plates, and each plate was treated as a replicate. For sorted subsets, each replicate PCR was loaded with about 0.2 ug genomic DNA, equivalent to 30,000 or so T cell genomes. Purified libraries were measured with a Qubit 3.0 fluorometer, size-checked on a Bioanalyzer 2100, and measured again with the KAPA Library Quantification kit. A separate single-read 150-cycle Illumina NextSeq 550 flow cell was used to sequence each immunoSEQ 96-well plate. Under the source paper's analysis protocol: The immunoSEQ output contained only junctional sequences without quality scores, so filtering could not match that applied to full-length reads. To assign V/J genes and CDR3, sequences were annotated against IMGT germline references using PyIR, a Python wrapper for IgBLAST v1.9. Reads were filtered out if the reads had weak V/J assignments (E-value above 1e-6), no CDR3, stop codons, out-of-frame junctions, or ambiguous translated residues. V3J clonotypes were defined as sequences sharing the same inferred V gene, J gene, and CDR3 amino acid sequence. To compute the percentage overlap between repertoires, the number of shared unique clonotypes was divided by the size of the smaller repertoire. Richness of each repertoire was evaluated using RTK rarefaction, the Chao1 estimator, and Recon v2.1 estimates of unobserved clonotypes. Generation probabilities were computed with OLGA for all TCRbeta clonotypes obtained by the gDNA method from a few donors. In TCRdb, the immuneACCESS table is reduced to in-frame sequences with V and J assigned. These tables do not hold every clone; where another copy was compared, an unresolved V gene accounts for under half, and the others remain unexplained. That table is the source of V, J and clone size, and D and trimming were worked out from the DNA. The sample has some 1 million clones on record, 70% to 80% of them singletons. Around 1.5% of the sample comes from the top ten.

This TCR came from a man aged 18 to 29 in good health. The chain joins TRBV11-2 to TRBJ1-1, with the D segment identity uncertain. The specimen sequenced was memory CD4+ T cells sorted from blood. Explained via the paper, the cell subset or site label denotes: CD45RA-negative fraction. In nucleotide form, the sequence is TGTGCCAGCAGCTTAGACACAGCCCCAAGACTGAACACTGAAGCTTTCTTT. Its protein is CASSLDTAPRLNTEAFF.